This passage covers 2 T cell receptor beta chains from one sample sequenced in a study of shared clonotypes between healthy human individuals. Some clones are missing from TCRdb's copy, which holds only in-frame ones; the method was immunoSEQ multiplex PCR. This table holds some 2.4 million clones, over 85% found once. The sequencing input was naive CD4+ T cells from PBMCs. Subset described: CD45RA+ positively selected. Receptor source: a man aged 18 to 35 in good health. Some clones in this sample may be carry-over from other donors' samples.

Note on this clone: This sample also contains other DNA sequences that code for the same CDR3. This chain links TRBV20-1 with TRBJ2-1, with D possibly TRBD2 on 6 matching bases. This CDR3 contains 11 residues. Trimming removed 6 bases at V and 6 bases at J, with 9 bases between. Germline loops: CDR1 DFQATT, CDR2 SNEGSKA (reference sequence). The CDR3 bases are TGCAGTGCGACTAGAAGCAATGAGCAGTTCTTC. Translation: CSATRSNEQFF.

The chain joins TRBV19 to TRBJ1-4, with D perhaps matching TRBD1 (5 bases). CDR1 is LNHDA and CDR2 is SQIVND in the germline V gene (reference sequence). This CDR3 spans 15 amino acids. Trimming left V 5 bases short and J 15 bases short, with 25 bases between. The CDR3 region is CASSPRLDPQDKLFF. The CDR3 coding sequence is TGTGCCAGTAGTCCCCGACTGGACCCCCAGGACAAATTGTTTTTT.